The T cell receptor (beta chain) described here comes from a study of blood T cell repertoires in COVID-19. The repertoire was sequenced with immunoSEQ multiplex PCR; TCRdb's copy has only in-frame clones and lacks some. The table has about 35,000 clones, approximately 85% seen once. Germline CDR1 reads SGHAT; CDR2 reads FQNNGV. The CDR3 loop spans 15 amino acids. Losses at the gene ends were 4 bases for V and 7 bases for J; bases not matched to a gene: 6. Material: peripheral blood. The sequence came from a man between 60 and 75 years old with active or convalescent COVID-19. The chain joins TRBV11-2 to TRBJ2-5, with 13 bases that match TRBD2. The CDR3 DNA is TGTGCCAGCAGCTCGGGGACTAGCGGGGTCGGGACCCAGTACTTC. Translation: CASSSGTSGVGTQYF.